A single sample is the source of the 30 T cell receptor beta chains below, sequenced in a study of blood T cell repertoires in COVID-19. The method was immunoSEQ multiplex PCR; TCRdb's version includes in-frame clones alone and lacks a portion of them. This table has some 94,000 clones, 84% appearing once. The sequencing input was peripheral blood. These receptors all come from a man in his sixties or seventies with active or convalescent COVID-19.

This chain uses TRBV6-6 with TRBJ2-1, with D possibly matching TRBD1 (5 bases). Trimming took off 4 bases at V and 4 bases at J, with 11 bases between the two ends. This CDR3 is 14 amino acids long. Germline V gene sequence: CDR1 MNHNY, CDR2 SVGAGI (reference sequence). The CDR3 DNA reads as TGTGCCAGCAGTTCCCGGACATATTACAATGAGCAGTTCTTC. Protein: CASSSRTYYNEQFF.

The CDR3 is CASRTGAGGGRGEQFF. The CDR3 nucleotides read TGTGCCAGCCGGACGGGGGCGGGGGGAGGTCGTGGTGAGCAGTTCTTC. The chain couples TRBV2 to TRBJ2-1, with TRBD2 identical over 8 bases. V lost 8 bases to trimming and J lost 9 bases; unmatched junction nucleotides: 18. Per germline, CDR1 SNHLY and CDR2 FYNNEI. The CDR3 length is 16 residues.

Details on this clone: One junction end disagrees with the germline gene, perhaps due to a read error. This chain uses TRBV5-1 with TRBJ2-3, with 15 positions matching TRBD2. The CDR3 has 16 residues. Germline CDR1 SGHRS, CDR2 YFSETQ. CDR3 protein: CASSSSGTSGGSPGVF. DNA of the CDR3: TGCGCCAGCAGCTCCTCGGGGACTAGCGGGGGGAGCCCAGGAGTTTTT.

This chain connects TRBV10-3 to TRBJ1-1; D is possibly TRBD1 (5 bases). The V and J ends lost 5 bases and 0 bases respectively, with 7 bases between them. From germline, CDR1 is ENHRY and CDR2 SYGVKD. There are 13 residues in the CDR3. The CDR3 coding sequence is TGTGCCATCAGTAGGACACTGAACACTGAAGCTTTCTTT. Its protein product is CAISRTLNTEAFF.

The V call is TRBV9, the J call TRBJ2-7, with 7 bases identical to TRBD1. Germline V gene lookup returns CDR1 SGDLS and CDR2 YYNGEE. CDR3 length equals 15 residues. Trimming took 4 bases from V and 0 from J; bases not matched to a gene: 7. The CDR3: CASSPQQGFSYEQYF. For the CDR3, the DNA is TGTGCCAGCAGCCCTCAACAGGGGTTCTCCTACGAGCAGTACTTC.

J is TRBJ1-1 and V is TRBV19; 10 nucleotides align to TRBD1. CDR1 is LNHDA, CDR2 SQIVND, per germline (reference sequence). The ends lost 3 bases at V and 4 bases at J; junction bases unmatched: 8. The CDR3 runs 16 residues. The CDR3 DNA follows: TGTGCCAGTAGTATGATCAGGGACAGGGGAGGCACTGAAGCTTTCTTT. Protein: CASSMIRDRGGTEAFF.

This chain uses TRBV5-4 with TRBJ1-1, with D tentatively TRBD1 (5 bases). Germline V gene data show CDR1 as SGHNT and CDR2 as YYREEE (reference sequence). The CDR3 runs 13 residues. V lost 1 base and J lost 7, with 11 bases in between. The CDR3 sequence is CASSLPGNGEAFF. The CDR3 DNA is TGTGCCAGCAGCTTGCCAGGGAACGGTGAAGCTTTCTTT.

This sequence joins TRBV27 and TRBJ2-7, with TRBD2 identical over 10 bases. CDR1 and CDR2 (germline): MNHEY, SMNVEV (reference sequence). This CDR3 comprises 15 residues. After removal of 2 bases from V and 4 bases from J, the junction contained 5 bases not matched to a gene. DNA for the CDR3: TGTGCCAGCAGTTTAAGGAGCGGGGGGGCATACGAGCAGTACTTC. Its translation: CASSLRSGGAYEQYF.

The CDR3 sequence is CAISFDRADQPQHF. The CDR3 region has the DNA TGTGCCATCAGTTTCGACAGGGCGGACCAGCCCCAGCATTTT. This chain links TRBV10-3 with TRBJ1-5, with 7 nucleotides matching TRBD1. The CDR3 has 14 amino acids. V lost 5 bases to trimming and J lost 7 bases; unmatched junction nucleotides: 8. Per the germline V gene, CDR1 is ENHRY and CDR2 is SYGVKD.

This chain connects TRBV5-1 to TRBJ2-5, with 7 bases lining up with TRBD2. Unmatched junction bases numbered 6, after V lost 4 bases and J lost 3 bases. Per germline, CDR1 SGHRS and CDR2 YFSETQ. The CDR3 extends over 14 amino acids. For the CDR3, the DNA is TGCGCCAGCAGCCCGGGGACTATTAAAGAGACCCAGTACTTC. Translation gives CASSPGTIKETQYF.

This clone was seen a handful of times. The V call is TRBV30, the J call TRBJ1-2; 8 nucleotides match TRBD1. The CDR3 runs to 15 residues. V was pared by 3 bases and J by 3 bases, with 9 bases of the junction left unmatched. The germline gives CDR1 GTSNPN, CDR2 SVGIG (reference sequence). CDR3 bases: TGTGCCTGGAGCAGGACAGGGCAAATCCACTATGGCTACACCTTC. Its protein is CAWSRTGQIHYGYTF. Supplemented by reference TRBV30 and TRBJ1-2, the full variable domain reads SQTIHQWPATLVQPVGSPLSLECTVEGTSNPNLYWYRQAAGRGLQLLFYSVGIGQISSEVPQNLSASRPQDRQFILSSKKLLLSDSGFYLCAWSRTGQIHYGYTFGSGTRLTVV.

The chain joins TRBV7-2 to TRBJ2-2; possibly TRBD2 for D (5 bases). Per germline, CDR1 SGHTA and CDR2 FQGNSA. V shed 4 bases and J shed 7 bases, with 13 bases lying between them. The CDR3 totals 14 residues. The CDR3 is CASSSRTVGGELFF. For the CDR3, the DNA is TGTGCCAGCAGCTCCCGGACTGTTGGCGGGGAGCTGTTTTTT.

The chain is built from TRBV15 and TRBJ2-1; D may be TRBD2 (7 bases). Germline loops: CDR1 LNHNV, CDR2 YYDKDF (reference sequence). This CDR3 has 18 residues. V shed 0 bases and J shed 3 bases, with 18 bases lying between them. CDR3 sequence reads: CATSRDKSAGALYNEQFF. The CDR3 bases are TGTGCCACCAGCAGAGATAAGTCGGCGGGGGCACTCTACAATGAGCAGTTCTTC.

This chain uses TRBV2 with TRBJ1-2, with 9 bases matching TRBD1. The CDR3 covers 14 residues. Germline CDR1 and CDR2: SNHLY and FYNNEI. Trimming cost V 2 bases and J 5 bases; bases outside gene matches: 3. The CDR3 is CASSENRGPYGYTF. The CDR3 DNA follows: TGTGCCAGCAGTGAAAACAGGGGGCCTTATGGCTACACCTTC.

The genes are TRBV11-3 and TRBJ2-2, with TRBD2 matching over 10 bases. CDR1 and CDR2 (germline): SGHNT, YENEEA. The CDR3 runs 15 residues. With 5 bases clipped from V and 6 bases from J, the junction kept 6 bases outside the gene matches. The chain's CDR3 is CASSPRTSGSGELFF. In nucleotides, the CDR3 is TGTGCCAGCAGCCCCCGGACTAGCGGTTCCGGGGAGCTGTTTTTT. Drawing the rest from reference TRBV11-3 and TRBJ2-2, the complete variable domain is EAGVVQSPRYKIIEKKQPVAFWCNPISGHNTLYWYLQNLGQGPELLIRYENEEAVDDSQLPKDRFSAERLKGVDSTLKIQPAELGDSAVYLCASSPRTSGSGELFFGEGSRLTVL.

The chain has TRBV6-5 and TRBJ1-5; a possible D gene is TRBD1 (6 bases). This CDR3 spans 15 amino acids. V was cut by 5 bases and J by 2 bases, with 13 bases left in between. The V gene's germline CDR1 is MNHEY and CDR2 SVGAGI. The CDR3 DNA is TGTGCCAGCAGTAACCAGGGGTGGGGCAATCAGCCCCAGCATTTT. This translates into CASSNQGWGNQPQHF.

This clone occurred once. The chain links TRBV5-4 to TRBJ2-7, with 9 bases lining up with TRBD1. Germline values: CDR1 SGHNT, CDR2 YYREEE (reference sequence). V gave up 4 bases and J gave up 4 bases; unmatched junction bases: 3. This CDR3 is 13 amino acids long. CDR3 bases: TGTGCCAGCAGCCCGACAGGGGGGTACGAGCAGTACTTC. Translated, it gives CASSPTGGYEQYF. Together with reference TRBV5-4 and TRBJ2-7, the CDR3 gives the full variable domain: ETGVTQSPTHLIKTRGQQVTLRCSSQSGHNTVSWYQQALGQGPQFIFQYYREEENGRGNFPPRFSGLQFPNYSSELNVNALELDDSALYLCASSPTGGYEQYFGPGTRLTVT.

The genes are TRBV4-1 and TRBJ2-1, with D perhaps TRBD1 (5 bases). V was trimmed by 0 bases and J by 6 bases, leaving 12 bases between them. Germline V gene sequence: CDR1 MGHRA, CDR2 YSYEKL. The CDR3 contains 15 residues. The CDR3 DNA is TGCGCCAGCAGCCAAGAATCAGGGAACGTCAATGAGCAGTTCTTC. It is translated as CASSQESGNVNEQFF.

The V and J genes are TRBV11-3 and TRBJ2-3; TRBD1 matches 7 bases. This CDR3 comprises 14 residues. The germline gives CDR1 SGHNT, CDR2 YENEEA. V lost 3 bases to trimming and J lost 2 bases; unmatched junction nucleotides: 2. The CDR3 coding sequence is TGTGCCAGCAGCTTGGGGACAGACACAGATACGCAGTATTTT. Its protein is CASSLGTDTDTQYF.

This chain links TRBV5-1 with TRBJ2-2, with D uncertain. Germline V gene data show CDR1 as SGHRS and CDR2 as YFSETQ. The V and J ends lost 4 bases and 0 bases respectively, with 10 bases between them. The CDR3 covers 15 residues. CDR3 nucleotide sequence: TGCGCCAGCAGCCCGCAACACCCGAACACCGGGGAGCTGTTTTTT. Encoded protein: CASSPQHPNTGELFF.

Comment on this clone: Other DNA sequences in this specimen translate into the identical CDR3. The genes are TRBV5-1 and TRBJ2-3, with 8 bases fitting TRBD1. V shed 4 bases, J shed 3 bases, and the junction held 7 bases outside the gene matches. Germline assignment: CDR1 SGHRS and CDR2 YFSETQ. This CDR3 comprises 15 residues. The CDR3, as DNA: TGCGCCAGCAGCCCCGGACAGGGCGGGACAGATACGCAGTATTTT. This codes for CASSPGQGGTDTQYF.

This clone was picked up one time. The CDR3 nucleotides are TGCAGCGTTGAGATGGGGCCTAACTATGGCTACACCTTC. Its translation: CSVEMGPNYGYTF. The chain has TRBV29-1 and TRBJ1-2; maybe TRBD1 (5 bases). Trimming pared 3 bases from V and 0 bases from J, leaving 8 bases between. Per germline, CDR1 SQVTM and CDR2 ANQGSEA. The CDR3 is 13 residues long.

Written as DNA, the CDR3 is TGTGCCAGCAGTCCACTTACAGGGACGAACAATCAGCCCCAGCATTTT. Its protein is CASSPLTGTNNQPQHF. This rearrangement joins TRBV27 to TRBJ1-5, with a weak D call TRBD1 (6 bases). V was pared by 5 bases and J by 3 bases, with 17 bases between. There are 16 residues in the CDR3. Germline V gene sequence: CDR1 MNHEY, CDR2 SMNVEV (reference sequence).

In DNA form, the CDR3 reads TGTGCCAGCAGTGCAAACAGGGGTGATGAGCAGTTCTTC. As protein: CASSANRGDEQFF. The chain links TRBV6-6 to TRBJ2-1; 7 bases align to TRBD1. The CDR3 sequence is 13 residues long. Germline trimming cut 5 bases from V and 8 bases from J; bases unmatched to any gene: 6. Germline lookup yields CDR1 MNHNY and CDR2 SVGAGI (reference sequence).

The V call is TRBV9, the J call TRBJ2-5; 10 bases align to TRBD2. The ends lost 0 bases at V and 5 bases at J; junction bases unmatched: 16. Germline loops: CDR1 SGDLS, CDR2 YYNGEE. The CDR3 sequence is 19 residues long. The CDR3 reads CASSVGRGGTSGVSETQYF. The CDR3 DNA sequence: TGTGCCAGCAGCGTAGGCCGGGGGGGCACTAGCGGGGTGTCGGAGACCCAGTACTTC.

A single count supports this clone. The chain recombines TRBV6-5 with TRBJ1-1; D is possibly TRBD1 (5 bases). Germline V lookup: CDR1 MNHEY, CDR2 SVGAGI. V lost 8 bases and J lost 4, with 14 bases in between. This CDR3 is built from 13 residues. CDR3 in DNA: TGTGCCAGCCAAGCGGGGCCGGGCACTGAAGCTTTCTTT. Amino acids: CASQAGPGTEAFF.

The chain combines TRBV6-1 with TRBJ2-3; D is unresolved. There are 11 residues in the CDR3. The ends were cut back, 2 bases at V and 5 bases at J, with 2 bases in the middle. Germline CDR1 and CDR2: MNHNS and SASEGT. The CDR3 reads CASSELDTQYF. CDR3 in DNA: TGTGCCAGCAGTGAACTAGATACGCAGTATTTT.

This clone has just a few counts. The chain joins TRBV7-6 to TRBJ2-3; TRBD1 matches 9 bases. The CDR3 runs 18 residues. Germline-derived CDR1 and CDR2 are SGHVS and FNYEAQ. With 5 bases clipped from V and 0 bases from J, the junction kept 12 bases outside the gene matches. The CDR3 DNA reads TGTGCCAGCAGCAGTCCGAAAGGGACAGGGTTAAGCACAGATACGCAGTATTTT. Translating it yields CASSSPKGTGLSTDTQYF.

The CDR3 spells CASSLDQGEKLFF. CDR3 DNA sequence: TGTGCCAGCAGCTTAGACCAGGGGGAAAAACTGTTTTTT. The chain uses TRBV7-8 and TRBJ1-4, with a possible D match to TRBD1 (6 bases). The CDR3 contains 13 residues. V lost 1 base to trimming and J lost 8 bases, with 8 bases between them. Germline CDR1 is SGHVS and CDR2 is FQNEAQ. Full variable domain (missing parts from reference TRBV7-8 and TRBJ1-4): GAGVSQSPRYKVAKRGQDVALRCDPISGHVSLFWYQQALGQGPEFLTYFQNEAQLDKSGLPSDRFFAERPEGSVSTLKIQRTQQEDSAVYLCASSLDQGEKLFFGSGTQLSVL.

The J gene is TRBJ2-2, the V gene TRBV7-2; TRBD1 aligns across 7 bases. Trimming removed 4 bases from V and 1 base from J; junction bases left unmatched: 3. This CDR3 has 15 amino acids. The germline V gene encodes CDR1 SGHTA and CDR2 FQGNSA. CDR3 sequence (DNA): TGTGCCAGCAGCTCCAACAGGGGGAACACCGGGGAGCTGTTTTTT. Encoded protein: CASSSNRGNTGELFF.